This T cell receptor beta chain was profiled in a study of T-cell reconstitution after alpha-beta-depleted transplantation in children. Per the germline V gene, CDR1 is SGHRS and CDR2 is YFSETQ. V shed 4 bases and J 2 bases; nucleotides not matched to a gene: 4. CDR3 length: 14 amino acids. Construction of the TCRbeta library involved unique molecular identifiers. TCRdb recomputed calls from the PCR reads with MiXCR, one row per CDR3 protein. The sample yields a few hundred thousand distinct CDR3 sequences, approximately 11% seen once. In its sample, this clonotype was seen a few times. The sample here was PBMCs from the stem cell graft donor, taken from the stem cell graft. This chain joins TRBV5-1 and TRBJ2-3, with 7 bases aligning to TRBD1. The TCR originated in a human donor who donated a stem cell graft to a child with acute myeloid leukemia. CDR3 region: CASSVGQPTDTQYF. CDR3 sequence (DNA): TGCGCCAGCAGCGTGGGACAGCCCACAGATACGCAGTATTTT.